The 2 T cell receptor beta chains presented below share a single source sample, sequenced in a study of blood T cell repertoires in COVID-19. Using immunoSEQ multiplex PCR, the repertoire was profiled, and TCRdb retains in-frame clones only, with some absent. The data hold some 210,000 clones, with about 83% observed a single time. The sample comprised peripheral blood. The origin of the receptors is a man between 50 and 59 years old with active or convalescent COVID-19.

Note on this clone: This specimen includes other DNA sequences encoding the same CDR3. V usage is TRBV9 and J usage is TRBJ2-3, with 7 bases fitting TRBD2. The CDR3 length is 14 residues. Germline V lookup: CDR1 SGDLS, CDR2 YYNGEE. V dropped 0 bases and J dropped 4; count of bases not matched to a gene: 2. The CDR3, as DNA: TGTGCCAGCAGCGTAGCGGGGGGTGCAGATACGCAGTATTTT. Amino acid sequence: CASSVAGGADTQYF.

This CDR3 reads CASSLVGRGEYGYTF. CDR3 coding DNA: TGTGCCAGCAGCTTAGTCGGCAGGGGGGAATATGGCTACACCTTC. The rearrangement uses TRBV11-2 and TRBJ1-2; 7 bases fit TRBD1. There are 15 residues in the CDR3. Germline V gene data show CDR1 as SGHAT and CDR2 as FQNNGV. The V and J ends lost 1 base and 5 bases, in that order; junction bases with no gene match: 7.